The 9 T cell receptor beta chains listed next were all sequenced from one sample in a study of blood T cell repertoires in COVID-19 (dated by TCRdb to 2018 to 2020). Library generation was performed with the immunoSEQ multiplex PCR assay. The table was pulled from immuneACCESS by TCRdb, which kept in-frame rearrangements only. Such tables lose some clones; where checked, under half of the loss comes from unresolved V genes, and the rest has no known cause. In this sample the table shows 250,000 or so clones, roughly four fifths of which occur a single time. In total, the top ten clones hold 8.9% of the sample. Sequences were obtained from peripheral blood. These receptors all stem from an elderly man with acute or convalescent COVID-19.

V gene TRBV5-1 combines with J gene TRBJ2-5; 9 bases map to TRBD1. The CDR3 loop spans 14 amino acids. Germline V gene data show CDR1 as SGHRS and CDR2 as YFSETQ. The V segment lost 2 bases and the J segment 4 bases; nucleotides outside the gene matches: 3. The CDR3 reads CASSFPGQGETQYF. For the CDR3, the DNA is TGCGCCAGCAGCTTCCCGGGACAGGGAGAGACCCAGTACTTC.

The gene calls are TRBV28 and TRBJ1-5; D not certain. V lost 5 bases and J 0 bases, leaving 11 bases between the germline ends. The germline gives CDR1 MDHEN, CDR2 SYDVKM. The CDR3 is made up of 15 amino acids. The CDR3 spells CASSNSRGSNQPQHF. CDR3 in DNA: TGTGCCAGCAGTAATAGCCGGGGTAGCAATCAGCCCCAGCATTTT.

V gene TRBV5-4 combines with J gene TRBJ1-1, with no clear D. The CDR3 is made up of 14 amino acids. V was shortened by 1 base and J by 0 bases, with 7 bases between the two germline ends. CDR1 and CDR2 from the germline V gene are SGHNT and YYREEE (reference sequence). In DNA, the CDR3 is TGTGCCAGCAGCTTGCAGGTTATGAACACTGAAGCTTTCTTT. It is translated as CASSLQVMNTEAFF.

The J gene is TRBJ2-7, the V gene TRBV6-5, with D possibly being TRBD2 (6 bases). The CDR3 covers 15 residues. Germline CDR1 is MNHEY and CDR2 is SVGAGI. V shed 6 bases and J shed 0 bases, with 15 bases lying between them. As DNA, the CDR3 is TGTGCCAGCAGAACCTCCGCCGGGAGCTCCTACGAGCAGTACTTC. Translation: CASRTSAGSSYEQYF.

This chain connects TRBV18 to TRBJ1-2; D unclear. Trimming removed 1 base at V and 5 bases at J, with 11 bases between. CDR1 is KGHSH, CDR2 LQKENI, per germline. The CDR3 contains 14 residues. CDR3 sequence reads: CASSPLEGPYGYTF. CDR3 in DNA: TGTGCCAGCTCACCACTTGAGGGCCCATATGGCTACACCTTC.

The chain is built from TRBV2 and TRBJ1-1; D not certain. Looked up from germline, CDR1 is SNHLY and CDR2 is FYNNEI. V lost 4 bases and J 3 bases, leaving 18 bases between the germline ends. The CDR3 sequence is 16 residues long. CDR3 sequence (DNA): TGTGCCAGCAGTGCCCGCAACTCCCCACGGGACACTGAAGCTTTCTTT. It codes for CASSARNSPRDTEAFF.

The chain is built from TRBV11-2 and TRBJ2-1, with 7 bases identical to TRBD2. Germline V lookup: CDR1 SGHAT, CDR2 FQNNGV. CDR3 length: 14 amino acids. With V trimmed by 1 base and J by 16 bases, 13 bases remained unmatched. The CDR3 region has the DNA TGTGCCAGCAGCTTAGGTGCGGGAGCAGTTAGTATATTCTTC. Translating it yields CASSLGAGAVSIFF. The entire variable domain, with the rest obtained from reference TRBV11-2 and TRBJ2-1, is as follows: EAGVAQSPRYKIIEKRQSVAFWCNPISGHATLYWYQQILGQGPKLLIQFQNNGVVDDSQLPKDRFSAERLKGVDSTLKIQPAKLEDSAVYLCASSLGAGAVSIFFGPGTRLTVL.

The genes are TRBV29-1 and TRBJ1-2; D may be TRBD1 (5 bases). The ends were cut back, 3 bases at V and 8 bases at J, with 13 bases in the middle. Germline V CDR1 and CDR2: SQVTM, ANQGSEA. The CDR3 extends over 12 amino acids. CDR3 bases: TGCAGCGTTGAGTCAGGGCTCGGCGGCTACACCTTC. As protein: CSVESGLGGYTF.

The CDR3 spells CASSLSGGDYNEQFF. CDR3 bases: TGTGCCAGCAGTTTATCAGGCGGGGATTACAATGAGCAGTTCTTC. J is TRBJ2-1 and V is TRBV27; tentatively, D is TRBD2 (6 bases). V was cut by 0 bases and J by 4 bases, with 10 bases left in between. Per germline, CDR1 MNHEY and CDR2 SMNVEV (reference sequence). This CDR3 has 15 amino acids.